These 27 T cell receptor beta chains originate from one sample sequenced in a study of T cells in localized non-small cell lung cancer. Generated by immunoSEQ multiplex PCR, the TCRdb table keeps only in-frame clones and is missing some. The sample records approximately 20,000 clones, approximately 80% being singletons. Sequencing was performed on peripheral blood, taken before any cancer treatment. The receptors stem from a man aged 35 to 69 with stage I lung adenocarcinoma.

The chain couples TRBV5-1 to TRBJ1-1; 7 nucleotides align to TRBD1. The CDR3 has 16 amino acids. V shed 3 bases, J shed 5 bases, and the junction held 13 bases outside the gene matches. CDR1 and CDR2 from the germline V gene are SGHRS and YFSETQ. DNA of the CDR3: TGCGCCAGCAGCTCCCCGGGGGTCGGACAGGTAACTGAAGCTTTCTTT. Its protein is CASSSPGVGQVTEAFF. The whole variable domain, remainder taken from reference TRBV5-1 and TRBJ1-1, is KAGVTQTPRYLIKTRGQQVTLSCSPISGHRSVSWYQQTPGQGLQFLFEYFSETQRNKGNFPGRFSGRQFSNSRSEMNVSTLELGDSALYLCASSSPGVGQVTEAFFGQGTRLTVV.

CDR3 residues: CASSDYEASYEQYF. As DNA, the CDR3 is TGTGCCAGCAGTGACTATGAGGCCTCCTACGAGCAGTACTTC. The rearrangement uses TRBV2 and TRBJ2-7, with D unclear. Between the trimmed V and J ends, which lost 3 bases and 0 bases, there was a span of 9 bases. Germline loops: CDR1 SNHLY, CDR2 FYNNEI. The length of the CDR3 is 14 residues.

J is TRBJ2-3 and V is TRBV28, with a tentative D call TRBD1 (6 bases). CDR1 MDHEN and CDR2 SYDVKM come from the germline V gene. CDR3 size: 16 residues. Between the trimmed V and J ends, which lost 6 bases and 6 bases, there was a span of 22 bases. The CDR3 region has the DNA TGTGCCAGCAGGGCCGCCGGGACATTCTTAGCGGATACGCAGTATTTT. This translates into CASRAAGTFLADTQYF. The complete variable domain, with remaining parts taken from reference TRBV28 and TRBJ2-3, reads DVKVTQSSRYLVKRTGEKVFLECVQDMDHENMFWYRQDPGLGLRLIYFSYDVKMKEKGDIPEGYSVSREKKERFSLILESASTNQTSMYLCASRAAGTFLADTQYFGPGTRLTVL.

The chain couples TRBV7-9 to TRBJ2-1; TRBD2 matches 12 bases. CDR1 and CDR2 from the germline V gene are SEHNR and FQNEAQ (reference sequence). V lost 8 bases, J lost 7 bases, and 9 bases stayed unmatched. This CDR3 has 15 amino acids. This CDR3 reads CASRSSGGARNEQFF. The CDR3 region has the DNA TGTGCCAGCCGGTCTAGCGGGGGGGCCAGGAATGAGCAGTTCTTC.

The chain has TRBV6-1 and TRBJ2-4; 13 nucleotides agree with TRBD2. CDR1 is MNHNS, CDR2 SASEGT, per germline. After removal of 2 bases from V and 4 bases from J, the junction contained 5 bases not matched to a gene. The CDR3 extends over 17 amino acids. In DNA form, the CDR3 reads TGTGCCAGCAGTGAAAAGGGACTAGCGGGGTTAAAAAACATTCAGTACTTC. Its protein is CASSEKGLAGLKNIQYF.

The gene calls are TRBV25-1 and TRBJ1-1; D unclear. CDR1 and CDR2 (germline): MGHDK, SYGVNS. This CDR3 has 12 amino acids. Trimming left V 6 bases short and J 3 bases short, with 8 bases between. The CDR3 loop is CASRRGYTEAFF. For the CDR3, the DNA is TGTGCCAGCAGGAGAGGGTACACTGAAGCTTTCTTT. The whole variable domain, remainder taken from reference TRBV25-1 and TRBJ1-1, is EADIYQTPRYLVIGTGKKITLECSQTMGHDKMYWYQQDPGMELHLIHYSYGVNSTEKGDLSSESTVSRIRTEHFPLTLESARPSHTSQYLCASRRGYTEAFFGQGTRLTVV.

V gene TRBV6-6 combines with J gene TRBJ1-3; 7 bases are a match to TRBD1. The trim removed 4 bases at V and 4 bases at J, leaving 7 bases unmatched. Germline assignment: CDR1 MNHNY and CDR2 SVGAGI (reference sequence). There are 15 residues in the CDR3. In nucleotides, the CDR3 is TGTGCCAGCAGTTTAACAACAGGGGTCGGAAACACCATATATTTT. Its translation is CASSLTTGVGNTIYF.

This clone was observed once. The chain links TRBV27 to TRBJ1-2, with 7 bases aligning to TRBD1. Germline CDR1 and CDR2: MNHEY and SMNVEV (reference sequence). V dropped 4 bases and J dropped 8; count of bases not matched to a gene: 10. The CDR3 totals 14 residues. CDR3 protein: CASSSTGIVRGYTF. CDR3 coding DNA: TGTGCCAGCAGTTCGACAGGGATAGTAAGGGGCTACACCTTC.

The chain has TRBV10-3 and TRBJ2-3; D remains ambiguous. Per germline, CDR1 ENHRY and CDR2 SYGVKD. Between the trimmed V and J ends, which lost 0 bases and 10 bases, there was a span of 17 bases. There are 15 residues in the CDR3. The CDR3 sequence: CAISESILPLKSQYF. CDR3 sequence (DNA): TGTGCCATCAGTGAGTCGATCCTTCCTCTTAAGTCGCAGTATTTT.

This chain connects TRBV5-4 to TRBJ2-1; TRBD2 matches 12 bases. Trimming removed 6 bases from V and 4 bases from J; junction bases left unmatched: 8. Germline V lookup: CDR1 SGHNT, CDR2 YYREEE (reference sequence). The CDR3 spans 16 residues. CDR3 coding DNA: TGTGCCAGCACCCCTCGGACTAGCGGGGCTTACAATGAGCAGTTCTTC. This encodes CASTPRTSGAYNEQFF.

The CDR3 DNA is TGTGCCAGCTGGGAAGTTCCCGGGGAGCTGTTTTTT. Amino acid sequence: CASWEVPGELFF. The chain links TRBV28 to TRBJ2-2, with D unresolved. V lost 8 bases and J lost 6, with 10 bases in between. The CDR3 is made up of 12 amino acids. From germline, CDR1 is MDHEN and CDR2 SYDVKM.

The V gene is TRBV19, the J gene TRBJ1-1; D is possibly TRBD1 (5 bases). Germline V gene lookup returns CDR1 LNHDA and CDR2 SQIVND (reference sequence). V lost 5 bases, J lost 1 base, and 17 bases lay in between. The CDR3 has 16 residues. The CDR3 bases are TGTGCCAGTAGTGGGGGAGGGGTACGAAGGAACACTGAAGCTTTCTTT. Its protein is CASSGGGVRRNTEAFF.

The CDR3 DNA reads as TGTGCCTGGGACCTAGGGATTGGGGCCAACGTCCTGACTTTC. As protein: CAWDLGIGANVLTF. The J gene is TRBJ2-6, the V gene TRBV30; no clear D. The CDR3 has 14 residues. Looked up from germline, CDR1 is GTSNPN and CDR2 is SVGIG (reference sequence). Trimming cost V 5 bases and J 3 bases, with 11 bases left between them.

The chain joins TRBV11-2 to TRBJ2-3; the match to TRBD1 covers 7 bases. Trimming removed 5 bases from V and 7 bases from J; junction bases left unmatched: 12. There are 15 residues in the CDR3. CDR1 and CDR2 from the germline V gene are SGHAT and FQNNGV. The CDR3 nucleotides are TGTGCCAGCAGCGACCGGGACAGACTTTCAAATACGCAGTATTTT. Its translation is CASSDRDRLSNTQYF.

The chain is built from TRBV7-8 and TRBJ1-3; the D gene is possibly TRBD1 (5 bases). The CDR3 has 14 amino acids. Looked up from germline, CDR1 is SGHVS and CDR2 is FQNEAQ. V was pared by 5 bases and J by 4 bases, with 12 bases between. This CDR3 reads CASSPQGSGNTIYF. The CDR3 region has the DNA TGTGCCAGCAGCCCCCAGGGCAGCGGAAACACCATATATTTT.

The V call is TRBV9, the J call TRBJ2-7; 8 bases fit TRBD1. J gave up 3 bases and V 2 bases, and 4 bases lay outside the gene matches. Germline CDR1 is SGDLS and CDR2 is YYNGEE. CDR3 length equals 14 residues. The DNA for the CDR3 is TGTGCCAGCAGCGTGGCAGGGGGCTTCTACGAGCAGTACTTC. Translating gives CASSVAGGFYEQYF. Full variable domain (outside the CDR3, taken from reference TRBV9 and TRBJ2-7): DSGVTQTPKHLITATGQRVTLRCSPRSGDLSVYWYQQSLDQGLQFLIQYYNGEERAKGNILERFSAQQFPDLHSELNLSSLELGDSALYFCASSVAGGFYEQYFGPGTRLTVT.

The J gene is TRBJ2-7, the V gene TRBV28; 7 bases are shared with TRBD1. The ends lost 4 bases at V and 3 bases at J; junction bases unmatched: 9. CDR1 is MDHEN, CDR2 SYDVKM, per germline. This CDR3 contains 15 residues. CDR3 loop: CASSSGGTAGYEQYF. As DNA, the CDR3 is TGTGCCAGCAGTTCAGGGGGAACTGCGGGCTACGAGCAGTACTTC.

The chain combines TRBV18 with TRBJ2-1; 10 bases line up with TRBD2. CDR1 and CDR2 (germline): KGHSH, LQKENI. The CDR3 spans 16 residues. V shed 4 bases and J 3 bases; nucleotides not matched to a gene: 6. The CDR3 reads CASSRLSGGDYNEQFF. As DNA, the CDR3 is TGTGCCAGCTCACGCCTCAGCGGGGGGGACTACAATGAGCAGTTCTTC.

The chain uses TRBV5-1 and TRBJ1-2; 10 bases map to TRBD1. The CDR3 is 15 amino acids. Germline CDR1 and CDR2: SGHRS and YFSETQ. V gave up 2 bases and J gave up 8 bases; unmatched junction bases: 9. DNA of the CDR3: TGCGCCAGCAGCTTACGACAGGGGGCAACGGTGGGCTACACCTTC. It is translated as CASSLRQGATVGYTF. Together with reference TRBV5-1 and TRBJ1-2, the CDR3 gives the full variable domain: KAGVTQTPRYLIKTRGQQVTLSCSPISGHRSVSWYQQTPGQGLQFLFEYFSETQRNKGNFPGRFSGRQFSNSRSEMNVSTLELGDSALYLCASSLRQGATVGYTFGSGTRLTVV.

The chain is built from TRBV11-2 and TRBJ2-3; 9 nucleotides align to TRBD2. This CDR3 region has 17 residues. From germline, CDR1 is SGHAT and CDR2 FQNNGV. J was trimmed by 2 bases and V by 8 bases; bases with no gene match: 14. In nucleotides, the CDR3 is TGTGCCAGCGGCCATTGGACTAGCGTAGTTAACACAGATACGCAGTATTTT. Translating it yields CASGHWTSVVNTDTQYF.

This chain's CDR3 is CASSLSIRSLVYEQYF. The CDR3 bases are TGTGCCAGCAGTTTATCAATTCGGTCTTTAGTCTACGAGCAGTACTTC. V gene TRBV27 combines with J gene TRBJ2-7, with D uncertain. CDR1 is MNHEY, CDR2 SMNVEV, per germline (reference sequence). The ends were cut back, 0 bases at V and 3 bases at J, with 15 bases in the middle. The CDR3 runs to 16 residues.

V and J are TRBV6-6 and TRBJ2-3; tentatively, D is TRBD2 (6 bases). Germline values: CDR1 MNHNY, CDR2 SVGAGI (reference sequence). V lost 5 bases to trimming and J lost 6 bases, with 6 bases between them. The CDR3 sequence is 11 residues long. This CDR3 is CASSLADTQYF. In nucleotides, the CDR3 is TGTGCCAGCAGTCTAGCGGATACGCAGTATTTT.

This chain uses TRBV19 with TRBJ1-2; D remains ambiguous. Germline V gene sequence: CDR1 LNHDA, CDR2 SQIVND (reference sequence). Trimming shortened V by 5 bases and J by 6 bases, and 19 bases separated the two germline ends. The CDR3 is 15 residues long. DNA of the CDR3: TGTGCCAGTAGTCGAATTGCGGCCGGTCACGATGGCTACACCTTC. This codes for CASSRIAAGHDGYTF.

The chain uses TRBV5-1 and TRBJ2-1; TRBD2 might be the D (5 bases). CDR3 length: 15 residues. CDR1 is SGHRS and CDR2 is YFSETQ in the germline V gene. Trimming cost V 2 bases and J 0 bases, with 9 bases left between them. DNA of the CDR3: TGCGCCAGCAGCTTTGAGGGCTCCTCCTACAATGAGCAGTTCTTC. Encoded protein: CASSFEGSSYNEQFF.

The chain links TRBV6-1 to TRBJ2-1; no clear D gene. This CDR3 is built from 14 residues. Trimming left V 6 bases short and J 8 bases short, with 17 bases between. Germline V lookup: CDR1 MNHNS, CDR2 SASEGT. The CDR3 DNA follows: TGTGCCAGCAGCGACTCTGCCCCCTTCGATGAGCAGTTCTTC. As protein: CASSDSAPFDEQFF.

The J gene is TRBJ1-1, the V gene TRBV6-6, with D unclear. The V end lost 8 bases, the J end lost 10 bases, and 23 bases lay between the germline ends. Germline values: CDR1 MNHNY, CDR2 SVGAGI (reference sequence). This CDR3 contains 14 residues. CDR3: CASSQAPAGVIAFF. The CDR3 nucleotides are TGTGCCAGCTCCCAAGCCCCAGCTGGGGTGATAGCTTTCTTT.

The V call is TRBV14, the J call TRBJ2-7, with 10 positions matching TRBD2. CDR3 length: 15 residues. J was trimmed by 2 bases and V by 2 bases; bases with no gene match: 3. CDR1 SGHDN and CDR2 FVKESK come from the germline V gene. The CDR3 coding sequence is TGTGCCAGCAGCCAATACGGACTAGCGGCCTACGAGCAGTACTTC. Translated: CASSQYGLAAYEQYF.